This TCR beta chain was observed in a study of shared clonotypes between healthy human individuals. Study results and limitations: Some clonotypes were shared by all four sorted-subset donors, while others were not shared. The non-shared ones had lower generation probabilities than the shared ones. Tissues were not sampled, only blood, and their repertoires likely differ.

The CDR3 runs 15 residues. V gave up 5 bases and J gave up 6 bases; unmatched junction bases: 4. The germline CDR1 and CDR2 sequences are SGHVS and FQNEAQ. Naive CD8 cells lacked CD45RO and underwent positive selection for CCR7, leaving out terminally differentiated effector memory CD45RA+ cells. Comment on this clone: As yet, its antigen is unknown.

Replicate PCRs from sorted subsets contained around 200 ng DNA, which is around 30,000 T cell genomes. Some clones are missing from TCRdb's copy, which holds only in-frame ones; the method was immunoSEQ multiplex PCR. The table has hundreds of thousands of clones, about 96% seen once. The receptor's source is a woman aged 25 to 39 in good health. The rearrangement uses TRBV7-8 and TRBJ2-1, with 13 bases identical to TRBD2. The sequenced sample was naive CD8+ T cells sorted from blood. CDR3 sequence: CASSHGLAGANEQFF. The CDR3 DNA sequence: TGTGCCAGCAGCCATGGACTAGCGGGAGCCAATGAGCAGTTCTTC.